Sequencing of this TCR beta chain was carried out in a study of chemoradiotherapy in HPV16-positive cancers. Study summary: Functional T-cell assays on two HPV16-positive patients' cells defined candidate HPV-specific clones and common TCR motifs. Overall study findings and caveats: For HPV16-positive patients, expanding HPV-responsive T cells associated with longer recurrence-free survival. During treatment, candidate HPV-specific clones and E7-related motifs expanded in tumor.

As concerns this clone: What it binds is not known.

Samples were taken several times over chemoradiotherapy. V dropped 0 bases and J dropped 3; count of bases not matched to a gene: 4. Germline V gene sequence: CDR1 MGHRA, CDR2 YSYEKL. The CDR3 covers 16 residues. Some clones are missing from TCRdb's copy, which holds only in-frame ones; the method was immunoSEQ multiplex PCR. The sample contains 25,000 to 40,000 clones, 88% of which appear only once. The sequences come from blood, collected from a patient who underwent chemoradiotherapy. This TCR was sampled from a human donor with HPV-associated anogenital cancer. The chain is built from TRBV4-1 and TRBJ2-3, with 9 bases matching TRBD2. DNA of the CDR3: TGCGCCAGCAGCCAAGATTGGCGGGGGGGGACAGATACGCAGTATTTT. Translation: CASSQDWRGGTDTQYF.